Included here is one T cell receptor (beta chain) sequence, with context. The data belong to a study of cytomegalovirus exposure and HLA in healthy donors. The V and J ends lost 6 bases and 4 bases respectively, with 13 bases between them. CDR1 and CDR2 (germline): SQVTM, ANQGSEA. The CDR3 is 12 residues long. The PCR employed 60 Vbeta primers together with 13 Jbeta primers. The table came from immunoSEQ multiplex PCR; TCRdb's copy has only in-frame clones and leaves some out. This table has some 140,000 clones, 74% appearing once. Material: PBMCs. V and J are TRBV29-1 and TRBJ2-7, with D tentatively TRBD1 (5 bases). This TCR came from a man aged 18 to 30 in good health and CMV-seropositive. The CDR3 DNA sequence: TGCAGCGTAATCTGGCAGGGATACGAGCAGTACTTC. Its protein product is CSVIWQGYEQYF.